The T cell receptor beta chain described here comes from a study of blood T cell repertoires in COVID-19. Study summary: The origin of the acute and convalescent COVID-19 samples was the United States, Italy and Spain. Sample material is recorded as cDNA or gDNA derived from T cells, B-cell-depleted T cells, or PBMCs.

Assay used: immunoSEQ multiplex PCR; TCRdb lists only in-frame clones, some missing. This sample has a few hundred thousand clones, with almost 90% found just once. V shed 0 bases and J shed 8 bases, with 14 bases lying between them. Looked up from germline, CDR1 is SGHRS and CDR2 is YFSETQ. CDR3 length equals 14 residues. The receptor comes from a woman aged 30 to 39 who had been exposed to COVID-19. This chain uses TRBV5-1 with TRBJ1-2, with TRBD1 as a possible D gene (6 bases). The specimen sequenced was PBMCs or T cells enriched from blood (not recorded which). CDR3 bases: TGCGCCAGCAGCTTGGGACAGGAAGCTCAGGGCTACACCTTC. As protein: CASSLGQEAQGYTF. Drawing the rest from reference TRBV5-1 and TRBJ1-2, the complete variable domain is KAGVTQTPRYLIKTRGQQVTLSCSPISGHRSVSWYQQTPGQGLQFLFEYFSETQRNKGNFPGRFSGRQFSNSRSEMNVSTLELGDSALYLCASSLGQEAQGYTFGSGTRLTVV.